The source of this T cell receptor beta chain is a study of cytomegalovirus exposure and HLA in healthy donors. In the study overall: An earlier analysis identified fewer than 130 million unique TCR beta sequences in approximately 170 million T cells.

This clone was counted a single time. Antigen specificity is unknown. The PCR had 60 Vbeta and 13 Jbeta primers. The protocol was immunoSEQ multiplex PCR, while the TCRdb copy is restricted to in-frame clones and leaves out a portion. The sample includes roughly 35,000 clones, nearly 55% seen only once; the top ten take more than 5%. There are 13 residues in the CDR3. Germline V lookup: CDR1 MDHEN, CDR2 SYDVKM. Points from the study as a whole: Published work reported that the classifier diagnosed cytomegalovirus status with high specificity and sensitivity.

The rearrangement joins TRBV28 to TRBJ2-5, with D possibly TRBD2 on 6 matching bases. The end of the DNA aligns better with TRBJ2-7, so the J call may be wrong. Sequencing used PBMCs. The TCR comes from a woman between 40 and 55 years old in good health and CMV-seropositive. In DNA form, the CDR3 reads TGTGCCAGTCAGGGACTTTTGACCTACGAGCAGTACTTC. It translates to CASQGLLTYEQYF.